This T cell receptor beta chain came from a study of cytomegalovirus exposure and HLA in healthy donors. Comment on this clone: What it binds is not known.

As for the donors, each was a healthy bone marrow donor. The CDR3 is 13 amino acids. Trimming took off 4 bases at V and 3 bases at J, with 11 bases between the two ends. Germline-derived CDR1 and CDR2 are SGHNT and YYREEE (reference sequence). 13 Jbeta primers and 60 Vbeta primers were used for the PCR. The protocol was immunoSEQ multiplex PCR, while the TCRdb copy is restricted to in-frame clones and leaves out a portion. The sample yields some 150,000 clones, around 73% seen once. The study, taken as a whole, reports: Rarity characterized most TCR sequences, yet some public TCRs appeared in many donors. A previous analysis found most TCR beta V segments productive roughly 87% or roughly 30% of the time.

This clonotype was obtained from a human donor in good health. Material for sequencing was PBMCs. The chain employs TRBV5-4 and TRBJ2-7, with a tentative D call TRBD1 (5 bases). The CDR3, as DNA: TGTGCCAGCAGCATTTGGGGCCTCTACGAGCAGTACTTC. The encoded protein is CASSIWGLYEQYF.